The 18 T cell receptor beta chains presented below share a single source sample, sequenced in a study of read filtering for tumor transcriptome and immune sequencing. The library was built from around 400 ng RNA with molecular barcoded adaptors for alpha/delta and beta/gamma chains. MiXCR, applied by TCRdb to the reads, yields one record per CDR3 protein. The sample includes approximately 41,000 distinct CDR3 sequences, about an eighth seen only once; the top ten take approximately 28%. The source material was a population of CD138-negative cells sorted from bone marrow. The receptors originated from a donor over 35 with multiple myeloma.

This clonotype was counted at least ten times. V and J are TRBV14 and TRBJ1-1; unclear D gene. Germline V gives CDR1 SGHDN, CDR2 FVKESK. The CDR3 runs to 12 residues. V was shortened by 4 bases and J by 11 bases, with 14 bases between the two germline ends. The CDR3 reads CASSPGLGGAFF. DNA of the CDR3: TGTGCCAGCAGCCCCGGGTTGGGTGGCGCTTTCTTT.

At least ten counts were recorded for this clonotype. The CDR3 is CSVTGTGFGYEQYF. The CDR3 nucleotides read TGCAGCGTGACCGGGACAGGGTTCGGGTACGAGCAGTACTTC. The rearrangement joins TRBV29-1 to TRBJ2-7; 9 bases agree with TRBD1. Germline V gene lookup returns CDR1 SQVTM and CDR2 ANQGSEA. Losses at the gene ends were 6 bases for V and 4 bases for J; bases not matched to a gene: 10. CDR3 length: 14 residues.

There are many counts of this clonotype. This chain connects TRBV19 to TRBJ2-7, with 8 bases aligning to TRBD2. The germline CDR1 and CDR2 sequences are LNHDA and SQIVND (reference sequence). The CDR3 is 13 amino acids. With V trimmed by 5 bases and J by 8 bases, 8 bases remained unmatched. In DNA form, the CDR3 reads TGTGCCAGTAGTCCCGGACTAGCACAACAGCAGTACTTC. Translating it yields CASSPGLAQQQYF.

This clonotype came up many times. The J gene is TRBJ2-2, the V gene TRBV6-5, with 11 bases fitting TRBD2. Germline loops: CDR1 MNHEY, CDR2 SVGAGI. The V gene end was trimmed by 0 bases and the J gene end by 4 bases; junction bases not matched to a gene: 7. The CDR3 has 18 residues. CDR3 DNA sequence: TGTGCCAGCAGTTACTCGTTTACTAGCGGGAGTTCCACCGGGGAGCTGTTTTTT. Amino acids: CASSYSFTSGSSTGELFF.

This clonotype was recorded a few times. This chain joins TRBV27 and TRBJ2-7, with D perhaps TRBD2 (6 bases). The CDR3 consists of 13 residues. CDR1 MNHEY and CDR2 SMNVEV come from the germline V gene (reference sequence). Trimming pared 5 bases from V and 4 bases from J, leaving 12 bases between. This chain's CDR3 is CASSPPGGYEQYF. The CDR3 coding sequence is TGTGCCAGCAGTCCCCCCGGGGGTTACGAGCAGTACTTC.

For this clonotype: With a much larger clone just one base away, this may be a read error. The CDR3 DNA sequence: TGCGCCAGCAGCGAGACAGGGGGTTGGACTGAAGCTCTCTTT. Amino acids: CASSETGGWTEALF. The rearrangement links TRBV5-1 to TRBJ1-1, with TRBD1 matching over 9 bases. Germline CDR1 and CDR2: SGHRS and YFSETQ. The CDR3 is 14 amino acids.

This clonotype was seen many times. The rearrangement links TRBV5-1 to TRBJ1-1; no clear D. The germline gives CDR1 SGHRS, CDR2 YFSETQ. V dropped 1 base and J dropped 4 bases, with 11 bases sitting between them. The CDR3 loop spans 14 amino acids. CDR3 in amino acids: CASSLRPMGTEAFF. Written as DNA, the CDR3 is TGCGCCAGCAGCTTGAGGCCCATGGGCACTGAAGCTTTCTTT.

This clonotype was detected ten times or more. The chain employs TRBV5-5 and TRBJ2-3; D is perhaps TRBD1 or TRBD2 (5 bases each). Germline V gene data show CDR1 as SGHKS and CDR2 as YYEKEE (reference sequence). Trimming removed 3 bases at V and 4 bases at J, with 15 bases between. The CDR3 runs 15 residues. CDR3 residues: CASSSGPTPADTQYF. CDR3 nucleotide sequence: TGTGCCAGCAGCTCGGGACCTACCCCGGCAGATACGCAGTATTTT. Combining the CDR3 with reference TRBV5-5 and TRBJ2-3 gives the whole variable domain DAGVTQSPTHLIKTRGQQVTLRCSPISGHKSVSWYQQVLGQGPQFIFQYYEKEERGRGNFPDRFSARQFPNYSSELNVNALLLGDSALYLCASSSGPTPADTQYFGPGTRLTVL.

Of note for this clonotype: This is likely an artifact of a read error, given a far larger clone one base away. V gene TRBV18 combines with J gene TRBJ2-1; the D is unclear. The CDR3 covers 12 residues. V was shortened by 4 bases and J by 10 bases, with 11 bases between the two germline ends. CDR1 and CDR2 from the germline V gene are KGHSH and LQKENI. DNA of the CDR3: TGTGCCAGCTCACAAGACCTCTACGAGCAGTTCTTC. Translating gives CASSQDLYEQFF. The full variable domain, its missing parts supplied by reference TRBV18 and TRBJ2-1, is NAGVMQNPRHLVRRRGQEARLRCSPMKGHSHVYWYRQLPEEGLKFMVYLQKENIIDESGMPKERFSAEFPKEGPSILRIQQVVRGDSAAYFCASSQDLYEQFFGPGTRLTVL.

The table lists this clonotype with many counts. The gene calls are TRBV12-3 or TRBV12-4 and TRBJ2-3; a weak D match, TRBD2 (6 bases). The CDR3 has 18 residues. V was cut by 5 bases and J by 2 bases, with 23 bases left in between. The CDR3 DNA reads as TGTGCCAGCAGTCCTACCCAAGGGACGACGGACTACACAGATACGCAGTATTTT. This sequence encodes CASSPTQGTTDYTDTQYF.

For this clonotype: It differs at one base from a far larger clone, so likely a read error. In nucleotides, the CDR3 is TGTGCCAGCGGTACAAGAGCAATACTAGCCAATGAGCAGTTCTTC. Translated: CASGTRAILANEQFF. The chain links TRBV12-3 or TRBV12-4 to TRBJ2-1; TRBD2 might be the D (6 bases). There are 15 residues in the CDR3. V gave up 8 bases and J gave up 6 bases, with 20 bases separating them.

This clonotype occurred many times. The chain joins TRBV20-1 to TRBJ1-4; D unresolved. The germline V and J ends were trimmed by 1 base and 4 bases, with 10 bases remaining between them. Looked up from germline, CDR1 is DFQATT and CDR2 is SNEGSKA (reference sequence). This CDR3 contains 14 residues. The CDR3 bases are TGCAGTGCTAGAGTCTTCGGCATTAATGAAAAACTGTTTTTT. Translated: CSARVFGINEKLFF.

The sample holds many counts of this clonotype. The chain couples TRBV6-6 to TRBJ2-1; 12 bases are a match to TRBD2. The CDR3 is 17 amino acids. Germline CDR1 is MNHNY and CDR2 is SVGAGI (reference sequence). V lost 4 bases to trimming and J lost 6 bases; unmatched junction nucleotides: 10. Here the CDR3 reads CASSSLTSGRGPNEQFF. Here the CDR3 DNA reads TGTGCCAGCAGTTCCCTGACTAGCGGGAGAGGGCCCAATGAGCAGTTCTTC.

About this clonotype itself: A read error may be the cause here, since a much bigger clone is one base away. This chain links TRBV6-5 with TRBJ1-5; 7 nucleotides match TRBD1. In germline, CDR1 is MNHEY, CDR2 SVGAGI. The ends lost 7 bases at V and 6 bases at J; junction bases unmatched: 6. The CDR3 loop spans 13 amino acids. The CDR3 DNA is TGTGCCAGCAAACAGGGGTGGGGTCAGCCCCAGCATTTT. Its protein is CASKQGWGQPQHF.

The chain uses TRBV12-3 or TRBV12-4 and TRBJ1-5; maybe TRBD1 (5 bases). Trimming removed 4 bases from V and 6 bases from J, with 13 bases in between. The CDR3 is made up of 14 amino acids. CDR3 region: CASSSWGEPQPQHF. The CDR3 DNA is TGTGCCAGCAGTTCCTGGGGGGAGCCTCAGCCCCAGCATTTT.

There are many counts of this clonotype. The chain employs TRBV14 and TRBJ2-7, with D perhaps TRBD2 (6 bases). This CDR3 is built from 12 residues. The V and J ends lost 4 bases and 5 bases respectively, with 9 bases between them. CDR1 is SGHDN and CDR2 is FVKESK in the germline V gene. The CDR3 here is CASSPGGNEQYF. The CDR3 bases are TGTGCCAGCAGCCCGGGCGGGAACGAGCAGTACTTC.

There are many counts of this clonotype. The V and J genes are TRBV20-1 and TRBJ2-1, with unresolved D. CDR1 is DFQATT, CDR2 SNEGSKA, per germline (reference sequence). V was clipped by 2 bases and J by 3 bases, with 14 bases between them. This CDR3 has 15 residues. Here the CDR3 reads CSARKYSVVYNEQFF. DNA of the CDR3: TGCAGTGCTAGAAAGTACAGCGTGGTCTACAATGAGCAGTTCTTC.

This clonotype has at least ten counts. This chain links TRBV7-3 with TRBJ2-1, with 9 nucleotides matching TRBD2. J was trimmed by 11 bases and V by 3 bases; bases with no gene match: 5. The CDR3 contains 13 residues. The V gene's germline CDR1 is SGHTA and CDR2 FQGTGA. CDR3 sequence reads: CASSLSLAGQQFF. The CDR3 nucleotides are TGTGCCAGCAGCTTGAGTCTAGCGGGACAGCAGTTCTTC.